This T cell receptor beta chain emerged from a study of blood T cell repertoires in COVID-19. Study-level background: The cDNA or gDNA used as material had been derived from T cells, B-cell-depleted T cells, or PBMCs.

Authors' processing steps: Reference gene primer amplification yielded estimated nucleated cell counts. Clones were read by immunoSEQ multiplex PCR, and TCRdb kept only the in-frame ones, dropping some. That table is the source of V, J and clone size, and D and trimming were worked out from the DNA. The table shows about 270,000 clones, with less than 90% occurring only once. Germline trimming cut 6 bases from V and 4 bases from J; bases unmatched to any gene: 6. Germline V gene lookup returns CDR1 MNHEY and CDR2 SVGAGI. This CDR3 is 15 amino acids long. Everyone who took part was roughly 18 to 100 years old, and they came from about two dozen US areas. Recovery among Cohort 3 donors was established by two negative PCRs, clearance, or symptom resolution.

V gene TRBV6-5 combines with J gene TRBJ2-1; 10 nucleotides agree with TRBD1. Sequencing was performed on PBMCs or T cells enriched from blood (not recorded which). This clonotype was obtained from a woman aged 45-59 years who had recovered from COVID-19. The chain's CDR3 is CASRADRGRYNEQFF. The CDR3 nucleotides are TGTGCCAGCAGAGCCGACAGGGGGCGTTACAATGAGCAGTTCTTC.